The 25 T cell receptor beta chains below come from one sample, sequenced in a study of CD8 T cells in ankylosing spondylitis. TCRdb used MiXCR to reprocess the 5' RACE reads, holding one entry per CDR3 protein. The table has approximately 300,000 distinct CDR3 sequences, less than 10% seen once. No antigen has been identified for these receptors. Overall study results and limits: Typical of ankylosing spondylitis blood, it appeared, was a TCR beta motif of under 10 highly homologous variants.

Sequenced sample: blood, either unsorted or a sorted T cell fraction (not recorded which). Every receptor here comes from a male donor with ankylosing spondylitis.

The J gene is TRBJ2-2, the V gene TRBV15, with 10 bases identical to TRBD1. The CDR3 loop spans 15 amino acids. In germline, CDR1 is LNHNV, CDR2 YYDKDF (reference sequence). After removal of 5 bases from V and 6 bases from J, the junction contained 6 bases not matched to a gene. Here the CDR3 reads CATSQDRGRAGELFF. The CDR3 DNA reads TGTGCCACCAGCCAAGACAGGGGGCGCGCCGGGGAGCTGTTTTTT.

Points on this clonotype: A much more abundant neighbour one base away suggests this may be a read error. The rearrangement links TRBV5-1 to TRBJ2-3; unclear D gene. TRBJ1-5 explains the end of the DNA better; the J call may be wrong. Germline CDR1 SGHRS, CDR2 YFSETQ. The CDR3 spans 16 residues. The CDR3 region is CASSLVVAGEADTQHF. The CDR3 region has the DNA TGCGCCAGCAGCTTGGTAGTCGCGGGAGAGGCAGATACGCAGCATTTT.

The J gene is TRBJ2-3, the V gene TRBV30; 7 bases align to TRBD1. The germline V gene encodes CDR1 GTSNPN and CDR2 SVGIG (reference sequence). V trimming: 2 bases; J trimming: 1 base; junction bases outside the gene matches: 6. This CDR3 is built from 15 residues. The CDR3 region is CAWSLQGIGTDTQYF. The CDR3 nucleotides are TGTGCCTGGAGTCTACAGGGGATCGGCACAGATACGCAGTATTTT.

The V and J genes are TRBV5-1 and TRBJ2-7, with D perhaps matching TRBD1 (6 bases). This CDR3 spans 15 amino acids. V lost 4 bases and J lost 0, with 14 bases in between. The V gene's germline CDR1 is SGHRS and CDR2 YFSETQ. The CDR3 nucleotides read TGCGCCAGCAGCCCCTCGACAGGAAACTCCTACGAGCAGTACTTC. It is translated as CASSPSTGNSYEQYF.

The chain employs TRBV5-6 and TRBJ1-5; D may be TRBD1 (6 bases). Germline V lookup: CDR1 SGHDT, CDR2 YYEEEE. There are 15 residues in the CDR3. Trimming shortened V by 4 bases and J by 5 bases, and 16 bases separated the two germline ends. CDR3 sequence: CASSRYRDEYQPQHF. CDR3 nucleotide sequence: TGTGCCAGCAGCCGTTACAGGGATGAATATCAGCCCCAGCATTTT.

The rearrangement uses TRBV20-1 and TRBJ2-2; 8 bases map to TRBD2. The CDR3 length is 16 residues. Germline V gene data show CDR1 as DFQATT and CDR2 as SNEGSKA (reference sequence). Losses at the gene ends were 2 bases for V and 0 bases for J; bases not matched to a gene: 5. In nucleotides, the CDR3 is TGCAGTGCTAGATACTTAGCGGGGCCGAACACCGGGGAGCTGTTTTTT. Protein: CSARYLAGPNTGELFF.

The chain carries TRBV7-3 and TRBJ2-1; 11 bases are a match to TRBD2. Per the germline V gene, CDR1 is SGHTA and CDR2 is FQGTGA. This CDR3 spans 16 amino acids. The V segment lost 5 bases and the J segment 8 bases; nucleotides outside the gene matches: 11. The CDR3, as DNA: TGTGCCAGCAGCGACCAAATAGCGGGAGGGATGGATGAGCAGTTCTTC. Encoded protein: CASSDQIAGGMDEQFF.

This clonotype was observed many times. This sequence joins TRBV29-1 and TRBJ2-1, with TRBD1 as a possible D gene (6 bases). Germline loops: CDR1 SQVTM, CDR2 ANQGSEA. There are 16 residues in the CDR3. Trimming shortened V by 0 bases and J by 0 bases, and 12 bases separated the two germline ends. CDR3 DNA: TGCAGCGTTGAAGATCCAGGGGAGCCCTCCTACAATGAGCAGTTCTTC. Translated: CSVEDPGEPSYNEQFF.

The chain uses TRBV7-2 and TRBJ2-5, with 9 bases matching TRBD1. Germline V lookup: CDR1 SGHTA, CDR2 FQGNSA. The CDR3 extends over 15 amino acids. J was trimmed by 7 bases and V by 4 bases; bases with no gene match: 10. The CDR3 protein is CASSSTTGTGLTQYF. The CDR3 bases are TGTGCCAGCAGCTCCACAACCGGGACAGGGTTGACCCAGTACTTC.

The chain couples TRBV6-1 to TRBJ2-1; D call uncertain. V was pared by 2 bases and J by 7 bases, with 6 bases between. Germline V CDR1 and CDR2: MNHNS, SASEGT. The CDR3 runs 12 residues. CDR3 protein: CASSETVNEQFF. The CDR3 nucleotides read TGTGCCAGCAGTGAAACCGTTAATGAGCAGTTCTTC.

This clonotype was found a few times. The J gene is TRBJ2-1, the V gene TRBV28; 10 nucleotides align to TRBD2. The germline gives CDR1 MDHEN, CDR2 SYDVKM. The CDR3 runs to 15 residues. Germline trimming cut 3 bases from V and 7 bases from J; bases unmatched to any gene: 6. CDR3: CASSLGTSVENEQFF. Here the CDR3 DNA reads TGTGCCAGCAGTTTGGGGACTAGCGTAGAGAATGAGCAGTTCTTC.

A few counts support this clonotype. This chain uses TRBV4-2 with TRBJ1-5, with D possibly being TRBD1 (5 bases). V lost 1 base and J lost 6, with 16 bases in between. The CDR3 is made up of 16 amino acids. CDR1 and CDR2 (germline): LGHNA, YNFKEQ. The CDR3 protein is CASSQVASGGIQPQHF. The CDR3 DNA sequence: TGTGCCAGCAGCCAAGTCGCCTCCGGGGGGATTCAGCCCCAGCATTTT.

This clonotype was seen more than once but under ten times. The chain joins TRBV20-1 to TRBJ1-1; D might be TRBD1 (5 bases). V lost 4 bases to trimming and J lost 2 bases, with 11 bases between them. Germline V gene sequence: CDR1 DFQATT, CDR2 SNEGSKA (reference sequence). CDR3 length: 13 amino acids. The CDR3 bases are TGCAGTGCTAAAGACAGATTTAACACTGAAGCTTTCTTT. Its translation is CSAKDRFNTEAFF.

At least ten counts were recorded for this clonotype. The chain couples TRBV15 to TRBJ2-3; D is unclear. The CDR3 covers 14 residues. With 0 bases removed from V and 4 bases from J, the gap between germline ends came to 8 bases. Germline-derived CDR1 and CDR2 are LNHNV and YYDKDF (reference sequence). The CDR3: CATSREKGPDTQYF. As DNA, the CDR3 is TGTGCCACCAGCAGAGAAAAGGGTCCAGATACGCAGTATTTT.

The V call is TRBV5-1, the J call TRBJ2-3, with D perhaps matching TRBD2 (6 bases). V lost 4 bases, J lost 1 base, and 16 bases lay in between. The CDR3 contains 16 residues. Germline lookup yields CDR1 SGHRS and CDR2 YFSETQ. CDR3 loop: CASSLDARGGTDTQYF. The CDR3 nucleotides are TGCGCCAGCAGCCTTGACGCTCGCGGGGGCACAGATACGCAGTATTTT. The full variable domain, completed using reference TRBV5-1 and TRBJ2-3, is KAGVTQTPRYLIKTRGQQVTLSCSPISGHRSVSWYQQTPGQGLQFLFEYFSETQRNKGNFPGRFSGRQFSNSRSEMNVSTLELGDSALYLCASSLDARGGTDTQYFGPGTRLTVL.

CDR3 in DNA: TGTGCCAGCTCACCTATGGGTGGACAGGGAGGTTTCGAGCAGTACTTC. Its translation is CASSPMGGQGGFEQYF. This chain connects TRBV18 to TRBJ2-7, with 8 bases that match TRBD1. The CDR3 covers 16 residues. V gave up 3 bases and J gave up 6 bases; unmatched junction bases: 13. The germline V gene has CDR1 KGHSH and CDR2 LQKENI.

The rearrangement joins TRBV7-2 to TRBJ2-3; TRBD2 agrees at 13 bases. The junction had 2 bases not matched to a gene; V was cut back by 5 bases and J by 0 bases. The V gene's germline CDR1 is SGHTA and CDR2 FQGNSA. The CDR3 totals 16 residues. The CDR3 DNA is TGTGCCAGCAGCCCGGGACTAGCGGGAAGCACAGATACGCAGTATTTT. Protein sequence: CASSPGLAGSTDTQYF. The whole variable domain, remainder taken from reference TRBV7-2 and TRBJ2-3, is GAGVSQSPSNKVTEKGKDVELRCDPISGHTALYWYRQSLGQGLEFLIYFQGNSAPDKSGLPSDRFSAERTGGSVSTLTIQRTQQEDSAVYLCASSPGLAGSTDTQYFGPGTRLTVL.

This clonotype has only a few counts. The chain links TRBV9 to TRBJ2-1, with TRBD2 matching over 7 bases. Losses at the gene ends were 6 bases for V and 3 bases for J; bases not matched to a gene: 6. Germline V gene data show CDR1 as SGDLS and CDR2 as YYNGEE. The CDR3 contains 14 residues. Written as DNA, the CDR3 is TGTGCCAGCAAAGCCCGGGAGGACTACAATGAGCAGTTCTTC. Translation gives CASKAREDYNEQFF.

This clonotype was observed many times. Here the CDR3 DNA reads TGCGCCAGCAGCCGGGAGGGGCGGGAAGTCAATGAGCAGTTCTTC. Translation gives CASSREGREVNEQFF. The chain has TRBV4-1 and TRBJ2-1, with 7 bases identical to TRBD2. Per germline, CDR1 MGHRA and CDR2 YSYEKL. This CDR3 spans 15 amino acids. V shed 4 bases, J shed 6 bases, and the junction held 9 bases outside the gene matches.

This clonotype has more than one count but fewer than ten. J is TRBJ1-1 and V is TRBV20-1; unclear D gene. The CDR3 sequence is 13 residues long. Germline CDR1 and CDR2: DFQATT and SNEGSKA (reference sequence). Trimming pared 2 bases from V and 0 bases from J, leaving 7 bases between. The CDR3 sequence: CSARQAVNTEAFF. CDR3 nucleotides: TGCAGTGCTAGACAGGCGGTGAACACTGAAGCTTTCTTT.

This clonotype was detected only a few times. The chain employs TRBV7-3 and TRBJ1-1, with unresolved D. CDR1 and CDR2 (germline): SGHTA, FQGTGA. Between the trimmed V and J ends, which lost 0 bases and 4 bases, there was a span of 6 bases. The CDR3 consists of 13 residues. This CDR3 reads CASSLTRLTEAFF. The DNA for the CDR3 is TGTGCCAGCAGCTTAACCAGGCTCACTGAAGCTTTCTTT.

The chain recombines TRBV24-1 with TRBJ2-1; perhaps TRBD2 as D (6 bases). The CDR3 contains 16 residues. CDR1 and CDR2 (germline): KGHDR, SFDVKD. V lost 1 base and J lost 6, with 15 bases in between. CDR3 region: CATSDFRGAGTNEQFF. As DNA, the CDR3 is TGTGCCACCAGTGATTTTAGAGGGGCGGGGACCAATGAGCAGTTCTTC.

The table lists this clonotype with many counts. The chain couples TRBV29-1 to TRBJ2-2; the match to TRBD1 covers 7 bases. The V segment lost 4 bases and the J segment 0 bases; nucleotides outside the gene matches: 8. Per the germline V gene, CDR1 is SQVTM and CDR2 is ANQGSEA. This CDR3 is built from 16 residues. The CDR3 loop reads CSVALGQFANTGELFF. CDR3 sequence (DNA): TGCAGCGTTGCCCTGGGACAGTTCGCGAACACCGGGGAGCTGTTTTTT.

The chain links TRBV7-3 to TRBJ2-1; 8 bases align to TRBD2. CDR1 and CDR2 from the germline V gene are SGHTA and FQGTGA. Trimming cost V 5 bases and J 9 bases; bases outside gene matches: 6. This CDR3 has 13 amino acids. CDR3: CASSPGTRTEQFF. CDR3 DNA sequence: TGTGCCAGCAGCCCCGGGACTAGGACTGAGCAGTTCTTC.

The CDR3 loop is CASSFFGQGRSYNSPLHF. CDR3 DNA: TGTGCCAGCAGTTTCTTCGGACAGGGACGCTCCTATAATTCACCCCTCCACTTT. The V gene is TRBV27, the J gene TRBJ1-6; 8 nucleotides match TRBD1. Looked up from germline, CDR1 is MNHEY and CDR2 is SMNVEV (reference sequence). V lost 3 bases and J lost 0; bases outside the gene matches: 7. This CDR3 has 18 amino acids.